This T cell receptor beta chain was identified during a study of breast tumors, draining lymph nodes, adjacent tissues. TCRdb analysed the multiplex PCR reads with MiXCR anew, one entry per CDR3 protein. The sample holds some 150,000 distinct CDR3 sequences, more than 20% seen once. The CDR3 extends over 14 amino acids. The germline gives CDR1 MDHEN, CDR2 SYDVKM. V lost 5 bases and J lost 4, with 14 bases in between. The lymph nodes were axillary draining lymph nodes from breast cancer patients. This clonotype has just a few counts. The chain uses TRBV28 and TRBJ1-2; the D is unclear. The origin of this receptor is a female donor with breast cancer. Some clones in this sample may be carry-over from other donors' samples. Sequenced: axillary lymph node tissue. The CDR3 nucleotides read TGTGCCAGCAGTGCCCTCCGGGGAGCCTATGGCTACACCTTC. It encodes CASSALRGAYGYTF.